The rows below give T cell receptor beta chains drawn from one sample of a study of blood T cell repertoires in COVID-19. Method: immunoSEQ multiplex PCR; TCRdb's copy keeps in-frame clones and lacks some. The table lists fewer than 350,000 clones, roughly 93% of them singletons. The sample comprised PBMCs or T cells enriched from blood (not recorded which). All receptors come from a woman aged 40 to 55 with acute COVID-19. Each CDR3 is given without its conserved first and last residue. A D gene is named only where the DNA matches it firmly.

v_gene | d_gene | len | CDR3aa
TRBV30 | TRBD1 | 12 | AWTQLTGDYGYT
TRBV7-6 | TRBD2 | 13 | ASSLLTSPQETQY
TRBV6-5 | NA | 13 | ASSLILGGGSPLH
TRBV28 | NA | 13 | ARRPGQEGTGELF
TRBV2 | TRBD1 | 13 | ASSVGQTDNQPQH
TRBV15 | TRBD2 | 14 | ATSRDRGGGAYEQY
TRBV18 | TRBD2 | 15 | ASSPIALAVLSYEQY
TRBV18 | TRBD1 | 14 | ASSQTTGGTGNTIY
TRBV6-5 | NA | 11 | ASKEGSTYEQY
TRBV21-1 | NA | 15 | ASSKVGGAIGNQPQH
TRBV4-1 | NA | 13 | ASSQDRSEGATQY
TRBV28 | NA | 16 | ASSLLQGSGSYNSPLH
TRBV2 | TRBD1 | 12 | ASSQGASNQPQH
TRBV7-3 | NA | 13 | ASSLTHISYNEQF
TRBV5-8 | NA | 14 | ASSLGVVANTGELF
TRBV19 | NA | 14 | ASSIDGGASYNEQF
TRBV10-2 | TRBD2 | 11 | ASGTSGYNEQF
TRBV4-1 | NA | 15 | ASSPPSQRSHVGEQF
TRBV27 | NA | 12 | ASSLRTPLGGYT
TRBV19 | TRBD2 | 14 | ASRRTVSGGQETQY
TRBV6-5 | TRBD1 | 13 | ASRNTGARNTEAF
TRBV27 | NA | 12 | ATRPPGRTDTQY
TRBV19 | TRBD1 | 21 | ASSTYAGTGRPPPVSGANVLT
TRBV11-2 | TRBD1 | 12 | ASSPTGVNTEAF
TRBV30 | NA | 10 | AVVPLNTEAF
TRBV5-4 | TRBD1 | 11 | ASSLLGQREAF
TRBV2 | TRBD1 | 13 | ASSERGQQTDTQY
TRBV7-3 | TRBD1 | 14 | ASSYAWDRYNSPLH
TRBV28 | TRBD1 | 13 | ASRPPGGPNYGYT
TRBV7-2 | NA | 13 | ASSQRGGRNEKLF
TRBV7-9 | NA | 11 | ASSSRVTGELF
TRBV18 | NA | 10 | ASSLQGNEQY
TRBV30 | TRBD2 | 13 | AFTGGPGNLREQY
TRBV12-3/TRBV12-4 | TRBD1 | 11 | ASSTTGDTEAF
TRBV10-1 | NA | 14 | ASSESGAADYNEQF
TRBV2 | TRBD1 | 12 | ASSQDRGSYEQY
TRBV9 | NA | 14 | ASSVGTGGQSNEQF
TRBV27 | TRBD1 | 12 | ASSSDRADNEQF
TRBV19 | TRBD1 | 10 | ASSSTGHKQY
TRBV19 | TRBD1 | 13 | ASRPRTGEGTEAF
TRBV7-2 | TRBD1 | 11 | ASSSTGGVGYT